The rows below give T cell receptor beta chains drawn from one sample of a study of cytomegalovirus exposure and HLA in healthy donors. Here immunoSEQ multiplex PCR was the method, and the copy in TCRdb shows in-frame clones only, minus some. In the table there are about 120,000 clones, roughly 80% of which are singletons. The sequenced sample consisted of PBMCs. These receptors were obtained from a man aged 25 to 45 in good health and CMV-seronegative. Each CDR3 is given with its conserved first and last residue. D genes are given only for firm matches. Some rows have no size entry. The others give once, few or many, or a class for an expanded clone.

>TRBV28|TRBJ1-6|NA|NA
TGTGCCAGCAAAGTCGTAGAACCGAGCTCCTATAATTCACCCCTCCACTTT
CASKVVEPSSYNSPLHF
>TRBV4-3|TRBJ1-2|TRBD1|few
TGCGCCAGCAGCCAAGGGCAGGACAGGGGGTCCTATGGCTACACCTTC
CASSQGQDRGSYGYTF
>TRBV30|TRBJ2-3|TRBD2|NA
TGTGCCTGGAAACAGGCGGGGGTATCAGATACGCAGTATTTT
CAWKQAGVSDTQYF
>TRBV27|TRBJ2-2|TRBD2|NA
TGTGCCAGCAGCCGCGGGGGGCTAACGACCGGGGAGCTGTTTTTT
CASSRGGLTTGELFF
>TRBV2|TRBJ2-3|TRBD2|NA
TGTGCCAGCAGTTATAAGCGGGGGGGCACAGATACGCAGTATTTT
CASSYKRGGTDTQYF
>TRBV27|TRBJ1-2|NA|NA
TGTGCCAGCAGCATAGACAGGAACTATGGCTACACCTTC
CASSIDRNYGYTF
>TRBV6-5|TRBJ1-4|NA|NA
TGTGCCAGCAGTTTAAGACTCGGGGAAAAACTGTTTTTT
CASSLRLGEKLFF
>TRBV4-1|TRBJ2-1|NA|NA
TGCGCCAGCAGCCAAGGGCAGGGGCTGGCCAATGAGCAGTTCTTC
CASSQGQGLANEQFF
>TRBV11-2|TRBJ1-1|NA|NA
TGTGCCAGCAGCTTATACGCGATCACCGCTATTGGGAACACTGAAGCTTTCTTT
CASSLYAITAIGNTEAFF
>TRBV25-1|TRBJ2-2|TRBD1|NA
TGTGCCAGCAGTGTGGACAGGGCGTTCGGAGGGGAGCTGTTTTTT
CASSVDRAFGGELFF
>TRBV7-2|TRBJ2-3|TRBD2|NA
TGTGCCAGCAGCTCCCGGACTAGCGGGGACCGTTATACGCAGTATTTT
CASSSRTSGDRYTQYF
>TRBV27|TRBJ2-7|TRBD1|NA
TGTGCCAGCAGTCCCGGGACAGTAAGCTACGAGCAGTACTTC
CASSPGTVSYEQYF
>TRBV30|TRBJ1-3|NA|once
TGTGCCTGGAGCGAAGGGGCCTCTGGAAACACCATATATTTT
CAWSEGASGNTIYF
>TRBV2|TRBJ2-1|NA|NA
TGTGCCAGCAGTGCAAGCGCGAATGAGCAGTTCTTC
CASSASANEQFF
>TRBV10-3|TRBJ1-1|NA|NA
TGTGCCATCAGTACCGACCTCAGGGGAAATAGAAACACTGAAGCTTTCTTT
CAISTDLRGNRNTEAFF
>TRBV7-6|TRBJ2-1|NA|NA
TGTGCCAGCTCCCTTTGGGAGAATGAGCAGTTCTTC
CASSLWENEQFF
>TRBV5-5|TRBJ1-2|NA|NA
TGTGCCAGCAGCATCTTCGACACGGGAGTCTATGGCTACACCTTC
CASSIFDTGVYGYTF
>TRBV6-1|TRBJ2-3|TRBD2|NA
TGTGCCAGCAGTGGACTAGCGGGGGGGCCGTCTGCAGATACGCAGTATTTT
CASSGLAGGPSADTQYF
>TRBV5-4|TRBJ1-4|TRBD1|NA
TGTGCCAGCAGCCCGAGGCCAGGGGGCGATGAAAAACTGTTTTTT
CASSPRPGGDEKLFF
>TRBV5-5|TRBJ2-2|TRBD1|NA
TGTGCCAGCAGCTTGGTACAGGGGGCGCGTAGCGGGGAGCTGTTTTTT
CASSLVQGARSGELFF
>TRBV19|TRBJ1-1|TRBD1|once
TGTGCCAGTAGTACGGACAGGGAATTGAACACTGAAGCTTTCTTT
CASSTDRELNTEAFF
>TRBV2|TRBJ1-6|NA|NA
TGTGCCAGCATCGCGACAGGAACCTTAAATTCACCCCTCCACTTT
CASIATGTLNSPLHF
>TRBV2|TRBJ1-5|TRBD1|NA
TGTGCCAGCAGCCCACAGGGGGTTGGAAATCAGCCCCAGCATTTT
CASSPQGVGNQPQHF
>TRBV11-2|TRBJ1-4|TRBD1|NA
TGTGCCAGCAGCTTAGGCACCGGGACAGGGTTCGCGAAACTGTTTTTT
CASSLGTGTGFAKLFF
>TRBV2|TRBJ1-5|NA|few
TGTGCCAGCAGTGCCGATTCGAGGCCCCAGCATTTT
CASSADSRPQHF
>TRBV5-6|TRBJ2-1|TRBD1|NA
TGTGCCAGCAGCTTGGGGGGACAGGGCCACAATGAGCAGTTCTTC
CASSLGGQGHNEQFF
>TRBV6-1|TRBJ2-3|TRBD2|NA
TGTGCCAGCAGTGAACTAGCGGGGGGGCCAGATACGCAGTATTTT
CASSELAGGPDTQYF
>TRBV4-2|TRBJ2-7|NA|NA
TGTGCCAGCAGCCAAGAGGCCAGCGGGTCGCCCTACGAGCAGTACTTC
CASSQEASGSPYEQYF
>TRBV7-8|TRBJ2-4|NA|NA
TGTGCCAGCAGCCCCAGGCCGACAGTTGCCAAAAACATTCAGTACTTC
CASSPRPTVAKNIQYF
>TRBV5-6|TRBJ2-7|NA|NA
TGTGCCAGCAGCGGACAGATCGAGCAGTACTTC
CASSGQIEQYF
>TRBV4-2|TRBJ2-3|TRBD1|NA
TGTGCCAGCAGCCAAGATCCGGCAGGGGGCAGCGGAGATACGCAGTATTTT
CASSQDPAGGSGDTQYF
>TRBV11-2|TRBJ2-2|NA|NA
TGTGCCAGCCAGGTCGGACAGTACACCGGGGAGCTGTTTTTT
CASQVGQYTGELFF
>TRBV7-2|TRBJ2-7|NA|once
TGTGCCAGCAGCTTAGAGGGCAGGGGACGTCTCTACGAGCAGTACTTC
CASSLEGRGRLYEQYF
>TRBV9|TRBJ2-2|NA|NA
TGTGCCAGCAGCGTTGGAGGGAACACCGGGGAGCTGTTTTTT
CASSVGGNTGELFF
>TRBV5-1|TRBJ2-7|NA|NA
TGCGCCAGCAGCTTGGGGCAGGTCTTCTACGAGCAGTACTTC
CASSLGQVFYEQYF
>TRBV11-2|TRBJ1-6|NA|once
TGTGCCAGCAGCTTAGATTGGCTAGGGGATTCACCCCTCCACTTT
CASSLDWLGDSPLHF
>TRBV2|TRBJ2-4|TRBD1|NA
TGTGCCAGCAGTGGACAGGGGCTAGCCAAAAACAGTCAGTACTTC
CASSGQGLAKNSQYF
>TRBV5-6|TRBJ1-1|TRBD1|NA
TGTGCCAGCAGCTTGGGGATGGGACAGGGAAACACTGAAGCTTTCTTT
CASSLGMGQGNTEAFF
>TRBV6-1|TRBJ1-5|TRBD1|NA
TGTGCCAGCAGTGTCCGGGACAGGGCGAATCAGCCCCAGCATTTT
CASSVRDRANQPQHF
>TRBV5-1|TRBJ1-2|NA|NA
TGCGCCAGCAGCTTGGCGCGCAGGTCTGATGGCTACACCTTC
CASSLARRSDGYTF
>TRBV10-3|TRBJ2-5|TRBD2|NA
TGTGCCATTAGCGATAGCGGGGGCGAGCAAGAGACCCAGTACTTC
CAISDSGGEQETQYF
>TRBV7-2|TRBJ2-5|NA|NA
TGTGCCAGCAGCCACAGGGGGGGCAGGGGGCAGGAGACCCAGTACTTC
CASSHRGGRGQETQYF
>TRBV20-1|TRBJ2-5|NA|once
TGCAGTGCTAGAGAGCGTCGGGCCCAGTACTTC
CSARERRAQYF
>TRBV5-4|TRBJ2-4|TRBD1|NA
TGTGCCAGCAGCTTTCCCGGGACAGGGAAAAACAGTCAGTACTTC
CASSFPGTGKNSQYF
>TRBV7-2|TRBJ2-1|NA|once
TGTGCCAGCAGCTTAGGAGGGTGGTGGTTCTTC
CASSLGGWWFF
>TRBV28|TRBJ1-1|NA|NA
TGTGCCAGCAGTTTGTGGAGCAAAGCTTTCTTT
CASSLWSKAFF
>TRBV5-6|TRBJ2-1|TRBD2|NA
TGTGCCAGCAGTCTCCCAGCGGGGGTAAATGAGCAGTTCTTC
CASSLPAGVNEQFF
>TRBV19|TRBJ1-1|TRBD1|once
TGTGCCAGTAGTACCCTATTAGGGGGCGGAAGGAACACTGAAGCTTTCTTT
CASSTLLGGGRNTEAFF